These T cell receptor beta chains were read from a single sample in a study of blood T cell repertoires in COVID-19. Sequenced by immunoSEQ multiplex PCR; TCRdb stores in-frame clones only, minus some. Of 60,000 to 70,000 clones listed, 70% to 90% are singletons. Source material: peripheral blood. The receptors stem from a woman older than 75 with active COVID-19. The CDR3 runs from the conserved cysteine through the conserved F or W. A D gene is named only where the DNA matches it firmly. The size field is filled for only some rows; it gives once, few, many or a size class.

D,J,V,size,CDR3,DNA
TRBD2,TRBJ2-3,TRBV5-1,.,CASSLARGGSGVQYF,TGCGCCAGCAGCTTGGCGCGGGGAGGGAGTGGGGTGCAGTATTTT
.,TRBJ2-7,TRBV9,.,CASSRDSSYEQYF,TGTGCCAGCAGCAGGGACTCCTCCTACGAGCAGTACTTC
.,TRBJ2-7,TRBV2,.,CASSLQPYEQYF,TGTGCCAGCAGCCTACAGCCCTACGAGCAGTACTTC
.,TRBJ1-2,TRBV4-1,.,CASSQVPGYGYTF,TGCGCCAGCAGCCAAGTACCCGGGTATGGCTACACCTTC
TRBD1,TRBJ2-4,TRBV28,.,CASSQTQGAAKNIQYF,TGTGCCAGCAGTCAGACGCAGGGGGCGGCCAAAAACATTCAGTACTTC
.,TRBJ2-5,TRBV24-1,.,CATSSAGSLETQYF,TGTGCCACCAGTTCTGCGGGTTCCCTGGAGACCCAGTACTTC
TRBD1,TRBJ1-6,TRBV4-2,.,CASSQDQVRGSGDSPLHF,TGTGCCAGCAGCCAAGATCAAGTCAGGGGGTCTGGTGATTCACCCCTCCACTTT
TRBD2,TRBJ2-1,TRBV6-5,.,CASKRTSGDGSEQFF,TGTGCCAGCAAAAGGACTAGCGGGGATGGGAGTGAGCAGTTCTTC
.,TRBJ1-2,TRBV7-2,medium-sized,CASSLVQANYGYTF,TGTGCCAGCAGCTTAGTTCAGGCTAACTATGGCTACACCTTC
.,TRBJ2-1,TRBV2,.,CASSEAGGLGQFF,TGTGCCAGCAGTGAAGCGGGGGGACTGGGACAGTTCTTC
.,TRBJ1-1,TRBV2,.,CASSREQLNTEAFF,TGTGCCAGCAGTCGGGAGCAGCTGAACACTGAAGCTTTCTTT
.,TRBJ2-6,TRBV3-1/TRBV3-2,.,CASNLRAGLAGANVLTF,TGTGCCAGCAACCTACGGGCGGGCTTGGCTGGGGCCAACGTCCTGACTTTC
TRBD1,TRBJ2-1,TRBV7-9,.,CASSLPGGRNEQFF,TGTGCCAGCAGCTTACCAGGGGGACGCAATGAGCAGTTCTTC
.,TRBJ1-2,TRBV5-1,.,CASSLNRDYGYTF,TGCGCCAGCAGCTTGAACAGGGACTATGGCTACACCTTC
TRBD1,TRBJ2-3,TRBV10-3,.,CAASPGQNTDTQYF,TGTGCTGCCTCCCCGGGACAGAACACAGATACGCAGTATTTT
TRBD2,TRBJ2-5,TRBV6-6,.,CASRRGLAETQYF,TGTGCCAGCAGACGTGGACTAGCAGAGACCCAGTACTTC
TRBD1,TRBJ2-7,TRBV7-9,few,CASSPRTGVDEQYF,TGTGCCAGCTCCCCACGGACAGGTGTCGACGAGCAGTACTTC
TRBD1,TRBJ1-6,TRBV4-1,.,CASSQATGETGSPLHF,TGCGCCAGCAGCCAAGCGACAGGGGAAACGGGATCACCCCTCCACTTT
.,TRBJ1-4,TRBV18,.,CASSPPGWAEEKLFF,TGTGCCAGCTCACCGCCTGGGTGGGCCGAAGAAAAACTGTTTTTT
.,TRBJ2-6,TRBV19,.,CATTQGSGANVLTF,TGTGCCACCACGCAGGGCTCTGGGGCCAACGTCCTGACTTTC
.,TRBJ2-7,TRBV9,.,CASSVAGGSVEQYF,TGTGCCAGCAGCGTAGCGGGTGGGTCAGTCGAGCAGTACTTC
.,TRBJ1-4,TRBV6-5,once,CASRRDAAVNEKLFF,TGTGCCAGCAGGAGAGATGCTGCGGTTAATGAAAAACTGTTTTTT
.,TRBJ2-1,TRBV5-1,once,CASSKISGTPSSYNEQFF,TGCGCCAGCAGCAAAATCTCCGGGACACCGAGCTCCTACAATGAGCAGTTCTTC
TRBD2,TRBJ2-1,TRBV6-5,.,CASSYVAGGRDEQFF,TGTGCCAGCAGCTATGTAGCGGGGGGGCGGGATGAGCAGTTCTTC
.,TRBJ1-5,TRBV3-1/TRBV3-2,.,CASSHGEENQPQHF,TGTGCCAGCAGCCATGGGGAGGAGAATCAGCCCCAGCATTTT
TRBD2,TRBJ2-5,TRBV7-3,.,CASSLSGGKETQYF,TGTGCCAGCAGCTTAAGCGGGGGGAAAGAGACCCAGTACTTC
TRBD1,TRBJ2-1,TRBV6-4,once,CASSRDRVGNEQFF,TGTGCCAGCAGCCGGGACAGGGTGGGAAATGAGCAGTTCTTC
TRBD2,TRBJ2-7,TRBV5-6,.,CASSPGGSSYEQYF,TGTGCCAGCAGCCCGGGGGGGAGCTCCTACGAGCAGTACTTC
.,TRBJ2-2,TRBV7-8,.,CASSLSGTGELFF,TGTGCCAGCAGCCTTAGCGGCACCGGGGAGCTGTTTTTT
.,TRBJ1-1,TRBV7-6,.,CASSINGNTEAFF,TGTGCCAGCAGCATAAACGGGAACACTGAAGCTTTCTTT
TRBD2,TRBJ2-3,TRBV7-2,.,CASSSPAGVDTQYF,TGTGCCAGCAGCTCCCCAGCGGGGGTAGATACGCAGTATTTT
.,TRBJ2-1,TRBV2,.,CASSREQFF,TGTGCCAGCTCCAGGGAGCAGTTCTTC
TRBD1,TRBJ2-7,TRBV2,.,CASRGTGTYEQYF,TGTGCCAGCCGCGGGACAGGGACCTACGAGCAGTACTTC
TRBD2,TRBJ2-1,TRBV4-2,.,CASSQPTSRVSYNEQFF,TGTGCCAGCAGCCAACCGACTAGCCGAGTCTCCTACAATGAGCAGTTCTTC
TRBD1,TRBJ1-2,TRBV18,.,CASSLTTGAGYGYTF,TGTGCCAGCTCACTGACGACAGGGGCGGGCTATGGCTACACCTTC
TRBD2,TRBJ2-7,TRBV7-9,.,CASSLGGGGDIRNEQYF,TGTGCCAGCAGCTTAGGAGGCGGGGGGGACATCAGAAACGAGCAGTACTTC
.,TRBJ1-6,TRBV19,.,CASQTGWNNSPLHF,TGTGCCAGTCAAACAGGGTGGAATAATTCACCCCTCCACTTT
.,TRBJ2-3,TRBV7-9,.,CASSLLGSTDTQYF,TGTGCCAGCAGCTTACTCGGGAGCACAGATACGCAGTATTTT